Below, 27 T cell receptor beta chains from the same sample are listed, as sequenced in a study of blood T cell repertoires in COVID-19. Using immunoSEQ multiplex PCR, the repertoire was profiled, and TCRdb retains in-frame clones only, with some absent. Of 200,000 to 250,000 clones in the sample, over 70% are singletons; the top ten hold approximately 7.2%. The sequenced sample consisted of peripheral blood. The receptors were sampled from an older woman with acute or convalescent COVID-19.

This chain links TRBV4-1 with TRBJ2-1, with TRBD1 matching 8 bases. V lost 4 bases and J lost 7; bases outside the gene matches: 12. Germline V gene lookup returns CDR1 MGHRA and CDR2 YSYEKL. This CDR3 has 16 residues. The CDR3 spells CASSLKTGAIENEQFF. In nucleotides, the CDR3 is TGCGCCAGCAGCCTCAAGACAGGGGCTATTGAGAATGAGCAGTTCTTC.

The gene calls are TRBV25-1 and TRBJ1-2; 7 bases align to TRBD1. Germline CDR1 MGHDK, CDR2 SYGVNS. The CDR3 totals 16 residues. J gave up 4 bases and V 5 bases, and 13 bases lay outside the gene matches. As DNA, the CDR3 is TGTGCCAGCAGTTCCCAGGGGACCGGGACAGCCTATGGCTACACCTTC. Translation gives CASSSQGTGTAYGYTF.

V is TRBV6-5 and J is TRBJ2-7, with D perhaps matching TRBD1 (6 bases). Germline-derived CDR1 and CDR2 are MNHEY and SVGAGI. Deletions cut 5 bases from V and 2 bases from J, with 16 bases between. The CDR3 loop spans 15 amino acids. The CDR3 sequence: CASSQSHQGTYEQYV. DNA for the CDR3: TGTGCCAGCAGTCAGTCTCATCAGGGGACCTACGAGCAGTACGTC.

The chain is built from TRBV10-3 and TRBJ2-5, with TRBD2 as a possible D gene (6 bases). The CDR3 has 16 residues. Germline V gene sequence: CDR1 ENHRY, CDR2 SYGVKD. Trimming removed 11 bases at V and 0 bases at J, with 22 bases between. DNA for the CDR3: TGTGCCGCGGGGACGGGGCTGTTTGGGGACCAAGAGACCCAGTACTTC. This encodes CAAGTGLFGDQETQYF.

This chain connects TRBV7-2 to TRBJ2-2; D gene unclear. The CDR3 sequence is 15 residues long. Trimming cost V 1 base and J 1 base, with 7 bases left between them. CDR1 and CDR2 from the germline V gene are SGHTA and FQGNSA. CDR3: CASSLVPGNTGELFF. The CDR3 DNA is TGTGCCAGCAGCTTAGTGCCAGGGAACACCGGGGAGCTGTTTTTT.

The genes are TRBV19 and TRBJ2-6; D might be TRBD2 (6 bases). Germline V gene sequence: CDR1 LNHDA, CDR2 SQIVND (reference sequence). There are 19 residues in the CDR3. The ends were cut back, 1 base at V and 0 bases at J, with 16 bases in the middle. The CDR3 here is CASSIGLEGVLSGANVLTF. The CDR3 DNA sequence: TGTGCCAGTAGTATAGGCTTGGAGGGCGTCCTCTCTGGGGCCAACGTCCTGACTTTC.

The V call is TRBV7-2, the J call TRBJ2-3, with D uncertain. The CDR3 has 13 amino acids. CDR1 is SGHTA, CDR2 FQGNSA, per germline. Trimming left V 3 bases short and J 3 bases short, with 7 bases between. The CDR3 loop reads CASSFRITDTQYF. The CDR3 nucleotides read TGTGCCAGCAGCTTCAGGATAACAGATACGCAGTATTTT.

The chain carries TRBV19 and TRBJ2-2, with 9 bases matching TRBD2. Germline V CDR1 and CDR2: LNHDA, SQIVND (reference sequence). The CDR3 spans 17 residues. V shed 5 bases, J shed 1 base, and the junction held 8 bases outside the gene matches. DNA for the CDR3: TGTGCCAGTAGTCCCTATTCAGCGGGGGGGAACACCGGGGAGCTGTTTTTT. Protein product: CASSPYSAGGNTGELFF. The complete variable domain, with remaining parts taken from reference TRBV19 and TRBJ2-2, reads DGGITQSPKYLFRKEGQNVTLSCEQNLNHDAMYWYRQDPGQGLRLIYYSQIVNDFQKGDIAEGYSVSREKKESFPLTVTSAQKNPTAFYLCASSPYSAGGNTGELFFGEGSRLTVL.

The V call is TRBV9, the J call TRBJ2-3, with D possibly TRBD1 on 6 matching bases. V was cut by 4 bases and J by 0 bases, with 9 bases left in between. The CDR3 length is 14 residues. Germline V gene data show CDR1 as SGDLS and CDR2 as YYNGEE. The DNA for the CDR3 is TGTGCCAGCAGCAGGGACACAAGCACAGATACGCAGTATTTT. Translating it yields CASSRDTSTDTQYF.

This rearrangement joins TRBV19 to TRBJ2-1; TRBD2 is a possible D gene (6 bases). CDR1 LNHDA and CDR2 SQIVND come from the germline V gene (reference sequence). The CDR3 runs to 17 residues. V lost 2 bases, J lost 0 bases, and 14 bases lay in between. The chain's CDR3 is CASSIQSGVLSYNEQFF. CDR3 nucleotide sequence: TGTGCCAGTAGTATACAATCGGGGGTACTCTCCTACAATGAGCAGTTCTTC.

The chain carries TRBV12-5 and TRBJ1-1, with 7 positions matching TRBD1. The V and J ends lost 5 bases and 5 bases, in that order; junction bases with no gene match: 2. Per the germline V gene, CDR1 is LGHNT and CDR2 is FRNRAP. This CDR3 is 12 amino acids long. CDR3 region: CASGPRGTEAFF. The CDR3 DNA follows: TGTGCTAGTGGTCCCAGGGGGACTGAAGCTTTCTTT.

V gene TRBV4-1 combines with J gene TRBJ2-2; 8 positions agree with TRBD1. The germline V gene encodes CDR1 MGHRA and CDR2 YSYEKL. The CDR3 consists of 16 residues. The junction had 7 bases not matched to a gene; V was cut back by 2 bases and J by 5 bases. The CDR3 DNA sequence: TGCGCCAGCAGCCAACCCCGGGACAGGAGGACCGGGGAGCTGTTTTTT. Amino acid sequence: CASSQPRDRRTGELFF.

The rearrangement uses TRBV5-4 and TRBJ1-6; 8 bases are shared with TRBD1. Germline V gives CDR1 SGHNT, CDR2 YYREEE (reference sequence). This CDR3 spans 18 amino acids. Trimming at V came to 3 bases and at J to 7 bases, leaving 15 bases not matched to a gene. As DNA, the CDR3 is TGTGCCAGCAGCTCACTCACGTTTCAGGGGGCGGCGAATTCACCCCTCCACTTT. Its translation: CASSSLTFQGAANSPLHF.

Details on this clone: The sample carries other DNA sequences with the same CDR3. The rearrangement uses TRBV5-1 and TRBJ1-1; D perhaps matches TRBD1 (5 bases). The CDR3 has 13 amino acids. CDR1 and CDR2 (germline): SGHRS, YFSETQ. V was clipped by 2 bases and J by 2 bases, with 7 bases between them. In DNA, the CDR3 is TGCGCCAGCAGCTTTGGGGCCAACACTGAAGCTTTCTTT. Its protein is CASSFGANTEAFF.

This chain uses TRBV11-3 with TRBJ2-3; 16 positions agree with TRBD2. This CDR3 spans 20 amino acids. J was trimmed by 1 base and V by 5 bases; bases with no gene match: 12. CDR1 and CDR2 from the germline V gene are SGHNT and YENEEA. The DNA for the CDR3 is TGTGCCAGCAGCGTCATCCCGGGACTAGCGGGGGGGCAGGGCACAGATACGCAGTATTTT. It yields the protein CASSVIPGLAGGQGTDTQYF.

Turning to this clone: This CDR3 is also generated by other DNA sequences in the sample. This chain uses TRBV3-1 (or the pseudogene TRBV3-2) with TRBJ1-1, with TRBD1 identical over 7 bases. Trimming at V came to 5 bases and at J to 0 bases, leaving 3 bases not matched to a gene. CDR3 length: 14 amino acids. Germline CDR1 and CDR2: LGHDT and YNNKEL (reference sequence). The CDR3 coding sequence is TGTGCCAGCAGCTACGGGACAGTGAACACTGAAGCTTTCTTT. Its translation is CASSYGTVNTEAFF.

The chain uses TRBV9 and TRBJ1-1; 10 nucleotides line up with TRBD1. The CDR3 length is 15 residues. J was trimmed by 3 bases and V by 0 bases; bases with no gene match: 2. Germline CDR1 SGDLS, CDR2 YYNGEE. CDR3 DNA: TGTGCCAGCAGCGTAGTTGGACAGGGGGACACTGAAGCTTTCTTT. It encodes CASSVVGQGDTEAFF. Using reference TRBV9 and TRBJ1-1 for the parts outside the CDR3, the full variable domain is DSGVTQTPKHLITATGQRVTLRCSPRSGDLSVYWYQQSLDQGLQFLIQYYNGEERAKGNILERFSAQQFPDLHSELNLSSLELGDSALYFCASSVVGQGDTEAFFGQGTRLTVV.

V gene TRBV24-1 combines with J gene TRBJ2-1; TRBD1 is a possible D gene (6 bases). V was clipped by 4 bases and J by 7 bases, with 13 bases between them. Germline V gives CDR1 KGHDR, CDR2 SFDVKD. There are 14 residues in the CDR3. For the CDR3, the DNA is TGTGCCACCAGTGACCCTGACAGGATTAATGAGCAGTTCTTC. Its translation: CATSDPDRINEQFF.

The chain has TRBV5-1 and TRBJ2-3; 8 nucleotides line up with TRBD1. The CDR3 is 14 amino acids. Losses at the gene ends were 4 bases for V and 1 base for J; bases not matched to a gene: 2. Germline-derived CDR1 and CDR2 are SGHRS and YFSETQ. In DNA form, the CDR3 reads TGCGCCAGCAGCGGACAGGGACGCACAGATACGCAGTATTTT. Its translation: CASSGQGRTDTQYF.

The chain combines TRBV7-2 with TRBJ2-1, with a weak D call TRBD1 (6 bases). This CDR3 has 17 residues. Trimming removed 4 bases at V and 0 bases at J, with 16 bases between. The germline CDR1 and CDR2 sequences are SGHTA and FQGNSA. DNA for the CDR3: TGTGCCAGCAGCTGGGTGGCAACACAGGGCTCCTACAATGAGCAGTTCTTC. Its translation: CASSWVATQGSYNEQFF.

The chain uses TRBV10-3 and TRBJ2-1; perhaps TRBD1 as D (8 bases). Deletions cut 8 bases from V and 7 bases from J, with 15 bases between. Germline V lookup: CDR1 ENHRY, CDR2 SYGVKD. The CDR3 has 13 amino acids. For the CDR3, the DNA is TGTGCCATCGGTCAACAGGGGGGGAATGAGCAGTTCTTC. Translation: CAIGQQGGNEQFF.

The chain employs TRBV6-5 and TRBJ2-1, with D possibly TRBD1 on 5 matching bases. V was shortened by 7 bases and J by 8 bases, with 18 bases between the two germline ends. CDR1 and CDR2 (germline): MNHEY, SVGAGI. The length of the CDR3 is 14 residues. CDR3 bases: TGTGCCAGCAATCGACAGAAAGGGCTCTATGAGCAGTTCTTC. Translating it yields CASNRQKGLYEQFF.

This chain uses TRBV7-9 with TRBJ2-5; D gene ambiguous. Germline CDR1 and CDR2: SEHNR and FQNEAQ (reference sequence). V lost 0 bases, J lost 1 base, and 6 bases lay in between. The CDR3 is 14 amino acids. The DNA for the CDR3 is TGTGCCAGCAGCTTAGCGCGAGGCCAAGAGACCCAGTACTTC. Its protein product is CASSLARGQETQYF.

This clone counts as medium-sized. The chain employs TRBV5-1 and TRBJ2-3, with 10 bases lining up with TRBD1. Trimming at V came to 1 base and at J to 5 bases, leaving 7 bases not matched to a gene. Germline CDR1 reads SGHRS; CDR2 reads YFSETQ. The CDR3 sequence is 16 residues long. The CDR3 DNA reads as TGCGCCAGCAGCTTGTTACCGGGACAGGGGAAAGATACGCAGTATTTT. This sequence encodes CASSLLPGQGKDTQYF.

The chain is built from TRBV6-6 and TRBJ2-5; 10 bases map to TRBD2. CDR1 and CDR2 (germline): MNHNY, SVGAGI (reference sequence). CDR3 length equals 14 residues. After removal of 6 bases from V and 5 bases from J, the junction contained 6 bases not matched to a gene. CDR3 region: CASRESGGAETQYF. Here the CDR3 DNA reads TGTGCCAGCAGGGAAAGCGGGGGGGCGGAGACCCAGTACTTC.

The chain couples TRBV5-1 to TRBJ2-7; TRBD1 is a possible D gene (5 bases). This CDR3 is 12 amino acids long. With 4 bases removed from V and 4 bases from J, the gap between germline ends came to 9 bases. Germline V gives CDR1 SGHRS, CDR2 YFSETQ. DNA of the CDR3: TGCGCCAGCAGCCAGGGAATGTACGAGCAGTACTTC. Translated: CASSQGMYEQYF.

This clone was seen once. V is TRBV9 and J is TRBJ2-1, with a tentative D call TRBD1 (6 bases). V was cut by 0 bases and J by 13 bases, with 17 bases left in between. The CDR3 runs 14 residues. Germline-derived CDR1 and CDR2 are SGDLS and YYNGEE. The CDR3 DNA follows: TGTGCCAGCAGCGTAGAGGGGGACCGGGACACACAGTTCTTC. Translated: CASSVEGDRDTQFF.